The sequence of this T cell receptor (beta chain) was determined in a study of blood T cell repertoires in COVID-19. Study overall: Italy, Spain and the United States were the sources of the convalescent and acute COVID-19 samples. T cells, B-cell-depleted T cells, or PBMCs supplied cDNA or gDNA.

V dropped 8 bases and J dropped 2 bases, with 18 bases sitting between them. The germline V gene encodes CDR1 MNHEY and CDR2 SVGAGI. The CDR3 covers 15 residues. In the original workflow: By means of reference gene primer amplification, nucleated cell counts were estimated. Clones were sequenced by immunoSEQ multiplex PCR, and TCRdb holds only the in-frame ones, with some missing. V and J calls and clone size are copied from that table; D and trimming were computed from the DNA. This table holds 150,000 to 200,000 clones, 90% found once. This clone was observed once. The chain links TRBV6-5 to TRBJ1-2; D perhaps matches TRBD1 (5 bases). Specimen: peripheral blood. The TCR sequence derives from a man aged 50 to 60 with acute or convalescent COVID-19. CDR3 bases: TGTGCCAGCCGACTCGGGGGAGGTCGGAACTATGGCTACACCTTC. The encoded protein is CASRLGGGRNYGYTF.